Below are 11 T cell receptor delta chains sequenced from a single sample in a study of gamma-delta T cells after stem cell transplantation. TCRdb reanalyzed the RT-PCR reads using CATT. This sample carries around 400 delta-chain clones, approximately 15% of them seen once, and the ten largest clones take roughly a tenth. The specimen was gamma-delta T cells. Source of these receptors: a human donor. It is not recorded whose cells these are; they may come from a transplant donor. This table probably holds off-target reads from a library built for another chain.

The table lists this clone with a few counts. The rearrangement uses TRDV2 and TRDJ3, with D possibly being TRDD3 (6 bases). Germline V lookup: CDR1 GEAIGNYY, CDR2 EKD. Trimming took 1 base from V and 15 from J, leaving 18 bases between them. The CDR3 sequence is 15 residues long. CDR3 DNA: TGTGCCTGTGACACAATTGGGGATGGGGTCCAACAGATGTTTTTC. The encoded protein is CACDTIGDGVQQMFF.

This sequence joins TRDV2 and TRDJ1; 7 nucleotides match TRDD3. The CDR3 length is 18 residues. Trimming removed 0 bases from V and 0 bases from J; junction bases left unmatched: 12. The germline V gene has CDR1 GEAIGNYY and CDR2 EKD. The CDR3 sequence is CACDTVATGDPYTDKLIF. The CDR3 nucleotides read TGTGCCTGTGACACCGTAGCAACTGGGGACCCGTACACCGATAAACTCATCTTT.

This clone was counted between two and nine times. The V gene is TRDV2, the J gene TRDJ1, with a tentative D call TRDD3 (5 bases). The ends were cut back, 0 bases at V and 0 bases at J, with 16 bases in the middle. This CDR3 is 17 amino acids long. Germline values: CDR1 GEAIGNYY, CDR2 EKD. The CDR3 coding sequence is TGTGCCTGTGACACCGTGGGGACGCGCCCCGACACCGATAAACTCATCTTT. Protein product: CACDTVGTRPDTDKLIF.

In its sample, this clone was seen a few times. CDR3 bases: TGTGCCTGTGACTCCGTACTGGGGGCCGATAAACTCATCTTT. As protein: CACDSVLGADKLIF. V is TRDV2 and J is TRDJ1; 8 nucleotides match TRDD3. The CDR3 is 14 residues long. The germline V gene encodes CDR1 GEAIGNYY and CDR2 EKD. The J segment lost 3 bases and the V segment lost 3 bases, leaving 5 bases of the junction unmatched.

Only a few counts were recorded for this clone. The chain recombines TRDV2 with TRDJ1; 12 bases map to TRDD3. The length of the CDR3 is 14 residues. V was clipped by 3 bases and J by 11 bases; unmatched bases: 9. Germline V gives CDR1 GEAIGNYY, CDR2 EKD. The chain's CDR3 is CACDVLGDTELLIF. The CDR3 DNA follows: TGTGCCTGTGACGTACTGGGGGATACCGAGTTGCTCATCTTT.

This clone was counted a few times. The genes are TRDV2 and TRDJ1, with 8 bases that match TRDD3. This CDR3 is 14 amino acids long. Germline V CDR1 and CDR2: GEAIGNYY, EKD. V was pared by 4 bases and J by 2 bases, with 5 bases of the junction left unmatched. The CDR3 sequence is CACERMGDTDKLIF. In DNA, the CDR3 is TGTGCCTGTGAGCGAATGGGGGATACCGATAAACTCATCTTT.

Worth noting for this clone: This same CDR3 is encoded by further DNA sequences in the sample. The J gene is TRDJ1, the V gene TRDV2; 8 bases are a match to TRDD3. The V gene's germline CDR1 is GEAIGNYY and CDR2 EKD. After removal of 1 base from V and 4 bases from J, the junction contained 1 base not matched to a gene. The CDR3 loop spans 13 amino acids. DNA of the CDR3: TGTGCCTGTGACACTTGGGGGATCGATAAACTCATCTTT. Amino acid sequence: CACDTWGIDKLIF.

This clone appeared a few times. The chain joins TRDV2 to TRDJ1, with D perhaps TRDD3 (6 bases). V lost 3 bases and J 2 bases, leaving 12 bases between the germline ends. Looked up from germline, CDR1 is GEAIGNYY and CDR2 is EKD. The CDR3 contains 14 residues. The CDR3 bases are TGTGCCTGTGACCTGACTGGGAGGACCGATAAACTCATCTTT. Its translation is CACDLTGRTDKLIF.

There are a few counts of this clone. V usage is TRDV2 and J usage is TRDJ1; 10 nucleotides agree with TRDD3. Looked up from germline, CDR1 is GEAIGNYY and CDR2 is EKD. The CDR3 spans 15 residues. The junction had 2 bases not matched to a gene; V was cut back by 0 bases and J by 2 bases. CDR3 region: CACDTLLGDTDKLIF. The CDR3 region has the DNA TGTGCCTGTGACACCTTACTGGGGGATACCGATAAACTCATCTTT.

In DNA, the CDR3 is TGTGCCTGTGGTAGAGTCCTTACTGGGGGATCATTCGCGACAACCGATAAACTCATCTTT. It encodes CACGRVLTGGSFATTDKLIF. V and J are TRDV2 and TRDJ1; 10 nucleotides align to TRDD3. CDR3 length: 20 residues. Trimming cost V 5 bases and J 2 bases; bases outside gene matches: 22. Looked up from germline, CDR1 is GEAIGNYY and CDR2 is EKD.

This clone was recorded a few times. The chain has TRDV2 and TRDJ1; D gene uncertain. The CDR3 loop spans 13 amino acids. Germline loops: CDR1 GEAIGNYY, CDR2 EKD. V dropped 3 bases and J dropped 5 bases, with 12 bases sitting between them. The CDR3 reads CACDPVGEDKLIF. The CDR3 DNA reads as TGTGCCTGTGACCCTGTTGGTGAGGATAAACTCATCTTT.